This T cell receptor beta chain derives from a study of metastatic and nonmetastatic thyroid tumors (dated by TCRdb to 2018 to 2021). Study-wide context: Repertoires were compared across peripheral blood and tumor or nodule tissue samples from malignant and benign thyroid patients. Findings and caveats that apply to the study as a whole: In both blood and tumor samples, TCR beta diversity was reported to be significantly higher in malignant tumors than in benign nodules.

Points on this clone: Its antigen is currently not known. Per-base qualities were not stored, and no clone one base away is much larger.

No patient had received any treatment before thyroid surgery. Using T-cell receptor beta sequencing, the study looked back at clinical samples from patients collected from about 2011 to 2019. Clipping removes 1 base from V and 3 bases from J, with 0 as the unmatched junction base count. Including cysteine and phenylalanine, the CDR3 has 14 amino acids. The kept DNA is CDR3 alone, 42 bases in frame from the first base. The germline V gene (reference sequence) yields LNHDA for CDR1 and SQIVND for CDR2. The library was obtained by PCR. The sample was run on an Illumina HiSeq 4000. High-throughput sequencing was used to profile the CDR3 region of the TCR beta-chain in every patient. Concerning the study's data processing: The researchers built a classifier to tell apart papillary thyroid cancer patients with distant metastasis, based on CDR3 differences among clinicopathological groups. The Shannon index was used to measure repertoire diversity, and the Morisita-Horn index was used to measure how similar tumor and blood repertoires were. In TCRdb, the public reads were trimmed at Q25 with fastp and aligned with MiXCR, with productive beta chains retained. These V and J calls are TCRdb output, not the study's own analysis. A total of under 25,000 clones appear in this sample, around 28% of them only once. Less than 7% of the sample belongs to the ten largest clones.

The V gene is TRBV19 and the J gene is TRBJ2-7; a stretch of 10 junction bases matches TRBD2. Sequenced input: blood. The source is a female donor with papillary thyroid cancer or a benign thyroid nodule (not recorded which). Some clones in this sample may be carry-over from other donors' samples. The nucleotide sequence is given as TGTGCCAGTAGTATAGGACTAGCGGGCTACGAGCAGTACTTC. It encodes CASSIGLAGYEQYF. Outside the CDR3, residues come from the reference TRBV19 and TRBJ2-7 proteins, so the full variable domain is: DGGITQSPKYLFRKEGQNVTLSCEQNLNHDAMYWYRQDPGQGLRLIYYSQIVNDFQKGDIAEGYSVSREKKESFPLTVTSAQKNPTAFYLCASSIGLAGYEQYFGPGTRLTVT.